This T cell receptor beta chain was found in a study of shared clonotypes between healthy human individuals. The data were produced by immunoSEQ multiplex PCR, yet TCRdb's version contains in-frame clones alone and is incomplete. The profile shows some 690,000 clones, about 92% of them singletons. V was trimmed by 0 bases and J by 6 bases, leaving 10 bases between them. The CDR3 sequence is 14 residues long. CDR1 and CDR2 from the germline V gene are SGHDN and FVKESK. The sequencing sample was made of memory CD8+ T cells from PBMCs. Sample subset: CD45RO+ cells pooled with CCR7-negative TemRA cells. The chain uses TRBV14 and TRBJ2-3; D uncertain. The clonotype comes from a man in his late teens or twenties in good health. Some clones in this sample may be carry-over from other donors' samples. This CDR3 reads CASSQEILGDTQYF. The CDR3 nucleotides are TGTGCCAGCAGCCAAGAGATCTTGGGTGATACGCAGTATTTT.